The 14 T cell receptor beta chains listed next were all sequenced from one sample in a study of shared clonotypes between healthy human individuals. Here immunoSEQ multiplex PCR was the method, and the copy in TCRdb shows in-frame clones only, minus some. The sample contains around 1.4 million clones, about 98.5% of which appear only once. The source material was naive CD4+ T cells sorted from blood. Subset given: CD45RA+ positively selected. Every receptor here comes from a man aged 25-45 years in good health.

The sample holds one count of this clone. The V gene is TRBV28, the J gene TRBJ2-7; no clear D gene. The CDR3 is 12 residues long. The V end was cut by 7 bases, the J end by 1 base, with 8 bases between. Germline CDR1 is MDHEN and CDR2 is SYDVKM. The CDR3 bases are TGTGCCAGCAACAGTAATTCCTACGAGCAGTACTTC. This translates into CASNSNSYEQYF.

The chain carries TRBV27 and TRBJ2-5; D may be TRBD1 (6 bases). The CDR3 runs to 11 residues. The V end lost 10 bases, the J end lost 9 bases, and 15 bases lay between the germline ends. Per the germline V gene, CDR1 is MNHEY and CDR2 is SMNVEV (reference sequence). The CDR3 loop is CATTEQGAQYF. In DNA, the CDR3 is TGTGCCACCACCGAACAGGGTGCCCAGTACTTC.

In this sample, this clone turned up a few times. The CDR3 spells CASSLDRDQPQHF. For the CDR3, the DNA is TGTGCCAGCAGCTTAGACAGGGATCAGCCCCAGCATTTT. The chain is built from TRBV7-9 and TRBJ1-5, with D possibly matching TRBD1 (6 bases). The CDR3 runs 13 residues. Trimming removed 1 base at V and 5 bases at J, with 6 bases between. Germline loops: CDR1 SEHNR, CDR2 FQNEAQ (reference sequence).

This sequence joins TRBV5-8 and TRBJ2-5, with 10 bases that match TRBD1. The CDR3 runs to 15 residues. Per the germline V gene, CDR1 is SGHTS and CDR2 is YDEGEE. V shed 3 bases, J shed 1 base, and the junction held 3 bases outside the gene matches. The CDR3 coding sequence is TGTGCCAGCAGCTCTGGGACAGGGGTCCAAGAGACCCAGTACTTC. It translates to CASSSGTGVQETQYF.

The CDR3 DNA sequence: TGCGCCAGCAGCTTACTAGCGGAAGAGACCCAGTACTTC. It encodes CASSLLAEETQYF. This sequence joins TRBV5-1 and TRBJ2-5, with TRBD2 matching 8 bases. J lost 3 bases, V lost 2 bases, and 0 bases had no gene match. This CDR3 comprises 13 residues. Germline lookup yields CDR1 SGHRS and CDR2 YFSETQ.

The chain has TRBV2 and TRBJ1-5; 9 nucleotides align to TRBD1. V lost 5 bases and J lost 5; bases outside the gene matches: 7. The CDR3 is 15 residues long. In germline, CDR1 is SNHLY, CDR2 FYNNEI. CDR3 region: CASSSLGQGHQPQHF. The CDR3 DNA follows: TGTGCCAGCAGTTCTTTAGGACAGGGGCATCAGCCCCAGCATTTT.

The rearrangement joins TRBV27 to TRBJ1-1, with 7 bases fitting TRBD1. Germline V gene data show CDR1 as MNHEY and CDR2 as SMNVEV (reference sequence). The V segment lost 3 bases and the J segment 11 bases; nucleotides outside the gene matches: 6. The CDR3 extends over 12 amino acids. CDR3 protein: CASSFTGAVAFF. The CDR3 DNA is TGTGCCAGCAGTTTCACAGGGGCGGTGGCTTTCTTT.

V is TRBV19 and J is TRBJ2-1; tentatively, D is TRBD2 (6 bases). The CDR3 has 16 amino acids. CDR1 is LNHDA and CDR2 is SQIVND in the germline V gene (reference sequence). V was clipped by 9 bases and J by 0 bases, with 18 bases between them. Here the CDR3 reads CASKIWGDASYNEQFF. The DNA for the CDR3 is TGTGCCAGCAAGATTTGGGGGGACGCCTCCTACAATGAGCAGTTCTTC. The full variable domain, in which reference TRBV19 and TRBJ2-1 provide the parts outside the CDR3, is DGGITQSPKYLFRKEGQNVTLSCEQNLNHDAMYWYRQDPGQGLRLIYYSQIVNDFQKGDIAEGYSVSREKKESFPLTVTSAQKNPTAFYLCASKIWGDASYNEQFFGPGTRLTVL.

This chain uses TRBV5-1 with TRBJ2-7; TRBD1 matches at 11 bases. Germline V CDR1 and CDR2: SGHRS, YFSETQ. Losses at the gene ends were 1 base for V and 2 bases for J; bases not matched to a gene: 8. The CDR3 runs to 17 residues. In DNA form, the CDR3 reads TGCGCCAGCAGCTTGCGGACAGGGGGCATTTCTACCTACGAGCAGTACTTC. Protein: CASSLRTGGISTYEQYF. Looking up the rest from reference TRBV5-1 and TRBJ2-7 gives the full variable domain: KAGVTQTPRYLIKTRGQQVTLSCSPISGHRSVSWYQQTPGQGLQFLFEYFSETQRNKGNFPGRFSGRQFSNSRSEMNVSTLELGDSALYLCASSLRTGGISTYEQYFGPGTRLTVT.

The chain carries TRBV4-1 and TRBJ2-1, with 10 bases fitting TRBD2. Germline CDR1 reads MGHRA; CDR2 reads YSYEKL. J was trimmed by 5 bases and V by 0 bases; bases with no gene match: 7. This CDR3 is 17 amino acids long. The CDR3: CASSQDPGLAVNNEQFF. As DNA, the CDR3 is TGCGCCAGCAGCCAAGATCCCGGACTAGCGGTAAACAATGAGCAGTTCTTC.

This clone was recorded only once. The chain combines TRBV9 with TRBJ2-1; TRBD2 matches 7 bases. Germline V gene sequence: CDR1 SGDLS, CDR2 YYNGEE. V shed 4 bases, J shed 5 bases, and the junction held 6 bases outside the gene matches. The CDR3 runs 14 residues. In nucleotides, the CDR3 is TGTGCCAGCAGCTCGCCGGGAGGAAACAATGAGCAGTTCTTC. The encoded protein is CASSSPGGNNEQFF.

The chain joins TRBV5-1 to TRBJ1-3; no reliable D call. Trimming stripped 4 bases from V and 1 base from J, with 15 bases between. There are 16 residues in the CDR3. The germline CDR1 and CDR2 sequences are SGHRS and YFSETQ. The CDR3 protein is CASSPSGSGSGNTIYF. In DNA form, the CDR3 reads TGCGCCAGCAGCCCATCGGGCTCGGGGTCTGGAAACACCATATATTTT.

The rearrangement links TRBV28 to TRBJ2-5, with 11 nucleotides matching TRBD2. Germline V gene sequence: CDR1 MDHEN, CDR2 SYDVKM. V was pared by 5 bases and J by 6 bases, with 8 bases of the junction left unmatched. The CDR3 covers 15 residues. The DNA of the CDR3 is TGTGCCAGCAGTCCCACTAGCGGGAGTTCAAAGACCCAGTACTTC. Its translation is CASSPTSGSSKTQYF. The full variable domain, completed using reference TRBV28 and TRBJ2-5, is DVKVTQSSRYLVKRTGEKVFLECVQDMDHENMFWYRQDPGLGLRLIYFSYDVKMKEKGDIPEGYSVSREKKERFSLILESASTNQTSMYLCASSPTSGSSKTQYFGPGTRLLVL.

This sequence joins TRBV7-8 and TRBJ2-1, with D unclear. V dropped 2 bases and J dropped 0 bases, with 14 bases sitting between them. The CDR3 contains 17 residues. Germline assignment: CDR1 SGHVS and CDR2 FQNEAQ. The CDR3 reads CASSLQPAHSSYNEQFF. As DNA, the CDR3 is TGTGCCAGCAGCTTACAGCCAGCGCACAGCTCCTACAATGAGCAGTTCTTC.